Each of the 21 T cell receptor beta chains below was sequenced from the same sample in a study of prognosis after radiotherapy for stage I lung cancer. Genomic DNA yielded TCR beta CDR3, amplified by two-round multiplex PCR. Amplification in first-round PCR relied on primers specific to each TRBV and TRBJ gene. TCRdb itself ran the multiplex PCR reads through MiXCR, one entry per CDR3 protein. The sample comprises about 15,000 distinct CDR3 sequences, approximately 31% of which are singletons, and roughly 23% rests with the top ten. Sequencing was performed on PBMCs, taken before or after stereotactic body radiation therapy (not recorded which). The receptors stem from a donor of 50 years or more with non-small cell lung cancer.

This clonotype was recorded only once. This sequence is one base from a far larger clone and is likely a read error. The rearrangement joins TRBV6-8 to TRBJ2-3; D is perhaps TRBD2 (6 bases). V was pared by 4 bases and J by 4 bases, with 12 bases between. This CDR3 has 14 amino acids. Germline CDR1 and CDR2: MNHGY and SAAAGT. The CDR3: CASSSWEAADTQYF. The CDR3 DNA follows: TGTGCCAGCAGTTCATGGGAGGCAGCAGATACGCAGTATTTT.

Remarks on this clonotype: The junction does not match germline at one end; this may be a read error. The chain employs TRBV15 and TRBJ1-2; TRBD1 might be the D (5 bases). The CDR3 loop spans 15 amino acids. CDR1 is LNHNV, CDR2 YYDKDF, per germline (reference sequence). The CDR3 DNA reads as TGTGCCACCGGCAGAGATTGGGACGGAATCTATGGCTACACCTTC. As protein: CATGRDWDGIYGYTF.

As concerns this clonotype: Just one base apart from a much larger clone, this may be a read error. This rearrangement joins TRBV24-1 to TRBJ2-2; 11 bases align to TRBD2. This CDR3 has 15 amino acids. V was pared by 6 bases and J by 5 bases, with 4 bases of the junction left unmatched. CDR1 KGHDR and CDR2 SFDVKD come from the germline V gene. CDR3 loop: CATSRSGRATGELFF. The CDR3 DNA is TGTGCCACCAGTCGTAGCGGGAGGGCAACCGGGGAGCTGTTTTTT.

Remarks on this clonotype: A read error is the likely source, as a far larger clone sits one nucleotide away. The chain employs TRBV7-9 and TRBJ2-7; D perhaps matches TRBD2 (5 bases). The germline V gene has CDR1 SEHNR and CDR2 FQNEAQ (reference sequence). The CDR3 is 12 residues long. The CDR3 bases are TGTGCCAGCAGCTTCTCGGGGTACGAGCAGCACTTC. This gives the protein CASSFSGYEQHF.

The chain joins TRBV7-2 to TRBJ1-6, with 7 bases fitting TRBD1. J was trimmed by 8 bases and V by 5 bases; bases with no gene match: 12. This CDR3 is built from 16 residues. The germline V gene encodes CDR1 SGHTA and CDR2 FQGNSA. The DNA of the CDR3 is TGTGCCAGCAGCCACCCAAAGGGGGCCGGTGATTCACCCCTCCACTTT. Translated, it gives CASSHPKGAGDSPLHF.

This clonotype was recorded many times. The genes are TRBV7-2 and TRBJ2-6; D remains unclear. This CDR3 contains 13 residues. The V gene's germline CDR1 is SGHTA and CDR2 FQGNSA. Between the trimmed V and J ends, which lost 4 bases and 3 bases, there was a span of 4 bases. For the CDR3, the DNA is TGTGCCAGCAGCTCGTATGGGGCCAACGTCCTGACTTTC. It yields the protein CASSSYGANVLTF.

This clonotype was seen ten or more times. This chain links TRBV20-1 with TRBJ2-4; D ambiguous. Trimming left V 3 bases short and J 1 base short, with 7 bases between. Germline V gene sequence: CDR1 DFQATT, CDR2 SNEGSKA (reference sequence). The CDR3 is 13 amino acids. The CDR3 region has the DNA TGCAGTGCTAGGCCCGCGGCCAAAAACATTCAGTACTTC. This sequence encodes CSARPAAKNIQYF.

This clonotype has at least ten counts. This chain connects TRBV20-1 to TRBJ1-4, with D possibly TRBD1 on 6 matching bases. Germline V gives CDR1 DFQATT, CDR2 SNEGSKA (reference sequence). The CDR3 sequence is 14 residues long. Trimming took 6 bases from V and 4 from J, leaving 15 bases between them. The CDR3 loop is CSARQAALNEKLFF. The CDR3 DNA sequence: TGCAGTGCCCGACAGGCCGCGCTTAATGAAAAACTGTTTTTT.

This chain joins TRBV11-2 and TRBJ2-3, with 12 positions matching TRBD2. Per the germline V gene, CDR1 is SGHAT and CDR2 is FQNNGV. V was clipped by 1 base and J by 1 base; unmatched bases: 0. This CDR3 is 16 amino acids long. CDR3 sequence (DNA): TGTGCCAGCAGCTTAGGACTAGCGGGAGGCACAGATACGCAGTATTTT. It codes for CASSLGLAGGTDTQYF. Complete variable domain (other parts from reference TRBV11-2 and TRBJ2-3): EAGVAQSPRYKIIEKRQSVAFWCNPISGHATLYWYQQILGQGPKLLIQFQNNGVVDDSQLPKDRFSAERLKGVDSTLKIQPAKLEDSAVYLCASSLGLAGGTDTQYFGPGTRLTVL.

This clonotype has ten or more counts. The rearrangement joins TRBV6-1 to TRBJ1-1; 8 bases align to TRBD1. Germline V lookup: CDR1 MNHNS, CDR2 SASEGT. The CDR3 consists of 17 residues. J gave up 0 bases and V 6 bases, and 12 bases lay outside the gene matches. This CDR3 is CASRPGQAVLVNTEAFF. The CDR3 nucleotides read TGTGCCAGCAGGCCGGGACAGGCGGTTTTGGTGAACACTGAAGCTTTCTTT.

This clonotype occurred many times. This chain uses TRBV4-2 with TRBJ1-2; the match to TRBD1 covers 8 bases. CDR1 and CDR2 from the germline V gene are LGHNA and YNFKEQ. This CDR3 is 14 amino acids long. V trimming: 7 bases; J trimming: 8 bases; junction bases outside the gene matches: 12. CDR3 loop: CASIWGQAMDGYTF. CDR3 DNA: TGTGCCAGCATCTGGGGACAGGCGATGGACGGCTACACCTTC.

This clonotype was seen repeatedly, ten times or more. This chain joins TRBV2 and TRBJ2-7, with D possibly called TRBD1 or TRBD2 (5 bases each). Trimming pared 9 bases from V and 1 base from J, leaving 10 bases between. The CDR3 extends over 12 amino acids. Germline V gene lookup returns CDR1 SNHLY and CDR2 FYNNEI. Here the CDR3 reads CARPGPSYEQYF. The DNA of the CDR3 is TGTGCCAGACCGGGACCATCCTACGAGCAGTACTTC.

This clonotype was counted many times. The J gene is TRBJ2-7, the V gene TRBV4-1, with 8 bases aligning to TRBD1. The germline CDR1 and CDR2 sequences are MGHRA and YSYEKL. The ends lost 0 bases at V and 0 bases at J; junction bases unmatched: 7. This CDR3 has 17 residues. CDR3 in amino acids: CASSQDRYRGSSYEQYF. The CDR3 DNA reads TGCGCCAGCAGCCAAGATCGGTACAGGGGGAGCTCCTACGAGCAGTACTTC.

Points on this clonotype: A junction end diverges from the germline sequence, so it may reflect a read error. The chain joins TRBV20-1 to TRBJ1-6, with D hard to call. The germline V gene encodes CDR1 DFQATT and CDR2 SNEGSKA (reference sequence). CDR3 length: 15 amino acids. The CDR3 bases are TGCAGTGCTAGAGATTTCCGGGTAAACTCCTACGAGAAGTACTTT. This translates into CSARDFRVNSYEKYF.

In regard to this clonotype: A far larger clone lies a single base away; this is likely a read error. The chain couples TRBV6-1 to TRBJ2-1, with D unresolved. V lost 5 bases and J lost 4, with 6 bases in between. Germline CDR1 MNHNS, CDR2 SASEGT. The CDR3 contains 12 residues. The CDR3 DNA is TGTGCCAGCAGTTGGGTATACAATGAGCAGTTCTTC. Translating gives CASSWVYNEQFF.

As for this clonotype: A read error is likely here: a far larger clone is one base away. The chain uses TRBV6-1 and TRBJ1-6; D is possibly TRBD1 (6 bases). Germline values: CDR1 MNHNS, CDR2 SASEGT. The CDR3 runs 14 residues. This CDR3 is CDSSLFQGNSPLHF. The DNA of the CDR3 is TGTGACAGCAGTTTGTTTCAGGGGAATTCACCCCTCCACTTT.

Concerning this clonotype itself: This may be a read error: a much more frequent sequence differs by one nucleotide. The V call is TRBV6-2 or TRBV6-3, the J call TRBJ2-7; TRBD2 aligns across 9 bases. Germline V gives CDR1 MNHEY, CDR2 SVGEGT. The ends lost 0 bases at V and 6 bases at J; junction bases unmatched: 9. The CDR3 contains 16 residues. The CDR3 bases are TGTGCCAGCAGTTACTCCGGGGCGGGAGGGCCCGGCGAGCAGTACTTC. It specifies CASSYSGAGGPGEQYF.

This clonotype showed up many times. CDR3 nucleotide sequence: TGTGCCAGCAGCTTGGTCAACACTGAAGCTTTCTTT. Translated, it gives CASSLVNTEAFF. J is TRBJ1-1 and V is TRBV5-6, with no clear D. The CDR3 has 12 amino acids. Per germline, CDR1 SGHDT and CDR2 YYEEEE. V gave up 0 bases and J gave up 2 bases, with 2 bases separating them.

The sample holds many counts of this clonotype. This chain uses TRBV13 with TRBJ1-5, with D possibly matching TRBD1 (6 bases). With 1 base removed from V and 7 bases from J, the gap between germline ends came to 8 bases. CDR3 size: 13 residues. The germline CDR1 and CDR2 sequences are PRHDT and FYEKMQ (reference sequence). Here the CDR3 reads CASSLDGGQPQHF. The CDR3 nucleotides are TGTGCCAGCAGCTTAGATGGGGGCCAGCCCCAGCATTTT.

By its share, this clonotype is medium-sized. This chain links TRBV20-1 with TRBJ2-1, with 9 positions matching TRBD1. The germline CDR1 and CDR2 sequences are DFQATT and SNEGSKA (reference sequence). With 3 bases clipped from V and 4 bases from J, the junction kept 7 bases outside the gene matches. CDR3 length equals 15 residues. The CDR3 is CSASAPGQGYNEQFF. CDR3 in DNA: TGCAGTGCTAGCGCACCGGGACAGGGATACAATGAGCAGTTCTTC.

This clonotype was recorded at least ten times. The chain employs TRBV2 and TRBJ2-7, with unresolved D. Germline V CDR1 and CDR2: SNHLY, FYNNEI. Trimming stripped 7 bases from V and 6 bases from J, with 10 bases between. The CDR3 has 11 residues. The CDR3 protein is CASMETGEQYF. In DNA, the CDR3 is TGTGCCAGCATGGAGACGGGCGAGCAGTACTTC.